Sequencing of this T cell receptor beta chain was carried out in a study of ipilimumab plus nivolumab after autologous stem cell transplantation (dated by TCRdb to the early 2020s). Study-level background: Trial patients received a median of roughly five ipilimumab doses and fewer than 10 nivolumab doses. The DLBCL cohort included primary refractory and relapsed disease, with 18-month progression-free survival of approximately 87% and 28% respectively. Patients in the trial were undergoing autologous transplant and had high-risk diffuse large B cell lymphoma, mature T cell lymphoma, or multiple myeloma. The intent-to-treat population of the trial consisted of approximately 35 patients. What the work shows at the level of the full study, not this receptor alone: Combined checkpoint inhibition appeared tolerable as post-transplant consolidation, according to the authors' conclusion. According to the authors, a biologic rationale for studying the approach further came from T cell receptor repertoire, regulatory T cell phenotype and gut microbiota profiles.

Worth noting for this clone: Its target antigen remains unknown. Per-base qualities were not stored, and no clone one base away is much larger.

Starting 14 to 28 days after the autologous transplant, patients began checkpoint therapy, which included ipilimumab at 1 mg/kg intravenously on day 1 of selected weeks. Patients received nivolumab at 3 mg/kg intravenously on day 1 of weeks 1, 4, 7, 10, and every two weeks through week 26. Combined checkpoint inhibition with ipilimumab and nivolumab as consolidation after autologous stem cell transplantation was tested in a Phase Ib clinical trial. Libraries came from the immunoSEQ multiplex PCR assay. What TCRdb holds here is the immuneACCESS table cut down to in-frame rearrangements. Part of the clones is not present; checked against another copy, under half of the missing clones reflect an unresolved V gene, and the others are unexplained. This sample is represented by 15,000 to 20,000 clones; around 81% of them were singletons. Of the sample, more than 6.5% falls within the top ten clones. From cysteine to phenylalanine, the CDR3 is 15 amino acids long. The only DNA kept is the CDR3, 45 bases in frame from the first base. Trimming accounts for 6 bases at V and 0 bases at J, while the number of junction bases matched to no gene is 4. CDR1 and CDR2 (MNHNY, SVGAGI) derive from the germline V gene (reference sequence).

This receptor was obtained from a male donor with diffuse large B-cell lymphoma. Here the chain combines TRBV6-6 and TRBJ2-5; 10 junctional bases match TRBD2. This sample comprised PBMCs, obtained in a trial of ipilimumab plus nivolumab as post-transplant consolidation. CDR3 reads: CASSQRGGYQETQYF. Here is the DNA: TGTGCCAGCAGCCAGCGGGGGGGGTACCAAGAGACCCAGTACTTC.